The rows below give T cell receptor beta chains drawn from one sample of a study of PD-1 blockade in classical Hodgkin lymphoma. The table came from immunoSEQ multiplex PCR; TCRdb's copy has only in-frame clones and leaves some out. Of approximately 23,000 clones listed, 90% to 95% were seen once; the top ten hold around 0.38%. The source material was CD4+ T cells from blood. The receptor set was obtained from a human donor with classical Hodgkin lymphoma. The CDR3 runs from the conserved cysteine through the conserved F or W. Fields, in order: J gene, clone size, V gene, D gene, CDR3 DNA, CDR3 protein. D genes are given only for firm matches. Expanded clones get a size class; other rows say once, few or many, or leave the size out.

>TRBJ2-7|once|TRBV15|-
TGTGCCACCAGCAGAGATCTACCCCTCAGCACCTACGAGCAGTACTTC
CATSRDLPLSTYEQYF
>TRBJ2-7|-|TRBV7-9|TRBD2
TGTGCCAGCAGCTCCCCGCCCGGCGGGAGTTTCTACGAGCAGTACTTC
CASSSPPGGSFYEQYF
>TRBJ2-3|-|TRBV9|-
TGTGCCAGCAGCACTAGTCCGTTAGATACGCAGTATTTT
CASSTSPLDTQYF
>TRBJ1-5|-|TRBV5-1|-
TGCGCCAGCAGCTTGGCGGGGAGTTATAGCAATCAGCCCCAGCATTTT
CASSLAGSYSNQPQHF
>TRBJ2-3|-|TRBV4-3|-
TGCGCCAGCAGCCACGAGGAGATCACAGATACGCAGTATTTT
CASSHEEITDTQYF
>TRBJ2-5|-|TRBV7-9|TRBD1
TGTGCCAGCAGCTACCATCGGACAGGGCCCAAAGAGACCCAGTACTTC
CASSYHRTGPKETQYF
>TRBJ2-7|-|TRBV5-1|-
TGCGCCAGCAGCGACCTAAGCGGAAGCTCCTACGAGCAGTACTTC
CASSDLSGSSYEQYF
>TRBJ2-7|-|TRBV28|TRBD1
TGTGCCAGCAGCCTGTCCGGGACAGGGAAAAACGAGCAGTACTTC
CASSLSGTGKNEQYF
>TRBJ2-1|once|TRBV20-1|-
TGCAGTGCATCGGTGCGGGAGCAGTTCTTC
CSASVREQFF
>TRBJ1-1|-|TRBV9|-
TGTGCCAGCAGCGTAGTGTCGGGGGGAACTGAAGCTTTCTTT
CASSVVSGGTEAFF
>TRBJ1-2|few|TRBV7-7|-
TGTGCCAGCAGCTTAAGCCCATTCTCGGGCGGCTACACCTTC
CASSLSPFSGGYTF
>TRBJ2-3|-|TRBV5-4|TRBD2
TGTGCCAGCAGCTTGAGTAGCGGGACTAGCACAGATACGCAGTATTTT
CASSLSSGTSTDTQYF
>TRBJ2-7|-|TRBV5-1|-
TGCGCCAGCAGCTTGGCCCAGCAGGGGAACGAGCAGTACTTC
CASSLAQQGNEQYF
>TRBJ2-7|-|TRBV5-6|-
TGTGCCAGCAGCTTGTTGTATGGACACAGCCATCCCTACGAGCAGTACTTC
CASSLLYGHSHPYEQYF
>TRBJ2-5|-|TRBV28|-
TGTGCCAGCAGTTTGGGTCTGTTGGGGTTACAGACCCAGTACTTC
CASSLGLLGLQTQYF